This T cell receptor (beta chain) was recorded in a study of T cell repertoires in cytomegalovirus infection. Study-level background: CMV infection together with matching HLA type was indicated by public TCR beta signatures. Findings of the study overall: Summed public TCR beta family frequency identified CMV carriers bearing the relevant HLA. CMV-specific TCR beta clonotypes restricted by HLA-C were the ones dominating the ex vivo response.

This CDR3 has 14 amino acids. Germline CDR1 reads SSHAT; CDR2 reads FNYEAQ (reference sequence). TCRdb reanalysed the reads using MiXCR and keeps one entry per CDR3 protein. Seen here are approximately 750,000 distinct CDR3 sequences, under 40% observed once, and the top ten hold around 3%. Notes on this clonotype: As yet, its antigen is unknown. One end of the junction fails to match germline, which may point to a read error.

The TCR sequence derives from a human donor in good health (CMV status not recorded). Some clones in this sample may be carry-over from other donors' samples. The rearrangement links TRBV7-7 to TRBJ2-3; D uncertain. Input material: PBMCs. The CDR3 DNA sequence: TGTGCTAGCAGCCTTTCTTCAGAGACAGATACGCAGTATTTT. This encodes CASSLSSETDTQYF.